The next 17 T cell receptor beta chains were all read from a single sample in a study of shared clonotypes between healthy human individuals. Clones were read by immunoSEQ multiplex PCR, and TCRdb kept only the in-frame ones, dropping some. The table records 450,000 to 500,000 clones, around four fifths of them present only once. The sequencing sample was made of PBMCs. The receptors originated from a woman aged 40 to 50 in good health. Some clones in this sample may be carry-over from other donors' samples.

The genes are TRBV5-6 and TRBJ2-7; D gene uncertain. The V end was cut by 3 bases, the J end by 2 bases, with 12 bases between. The germline V gene encodes CDR1 SGHDT and CDR2 YYEEEE. The CDR3 covers 14 residues. The CDR3 bases are TGTGCCAGCAGCTCGGCGGCAGGCCCCTACGAGCAGTACTTC. This translates into CASSSAAGPYEQYF.

In this sample, this clone turned up many times. The chain has TRBV30 and TRBJ1-4; possible D gene TRBD1, 5 bases. Trimming pared 2 bases from V and 5 bases from J, leaving 12 bases between. Per the germline V gene, CDR1 is GTSNPN and CDR2 is SVGIG (reference sequence). The CDR3 consists of 14 residues. The CDR3 sequence is CAWSRRQLNEKLFF. In DNA, the CDR3 is TGTGCCTGGAGTAGAAGACAGCTCAATGAAAAACTGTTTTTT.

This chain uses TRBV2 with TRBJ2-1, with 10 bases fitting TRBD1. Unmatched junction bases numbered 9, after V lost 10 bases and J lost 6 bases. CDR3 length: 14 residues. From germline, CDR1 is SNHLY and CDR2 FYNNEI. Here the CDR3 DNA reads TGTGCCAACGCCAGACAGGGGGCCCCCAATGAGCAGTTCTTC. Protein product: CANARQGAPNEQFF.

This clone was counted at least ten times. V is TRBV19 and J is TRBJ2-7, with D possibly matching TRBD2 (6 bases). Germline CDR1 LNHDA, CDR2 SQIVND (reference sequence). The CDR3 has 13 amino acids. With 2 bases removed from V and 6 bases from J, the gap between germline ends came to 11 bases. For the CDR3, the DNA is TGTGCCAGTAGTATAACGCCCGGGGGCGAGCAGTACTTC. This translates into CASSITPGGEQYF.

The chain couples TRBV14 to TRBJ1-3; D ambiguous. This CDR3 is built from 18 residues. V was pared by 0 bases and J by 0 bases, with 15 bases between. CDR1 is SGHDN and CDR2 is FVKESK in the germline V gene. CDR3 nucleotides: TGTGCCAGCAGCCAAGACCTCGGGATCACAGACTCTGGAAACACCATATATTTT. It yields the protein CASSQDLGITDSGNTIYF. Variable domain in full (rest from reference TRBV14 and TRBJ1-3): EAGVTQFPSHSVIEKGQTVTLRCDPISGHDNLYWYRRVMGKEIKFLLHFVKESKQDESGMPNNRFLAERTGGTYSTLKVQPAELEDSGVYFCASSQDLGITDSGNTIYFGEGSWLTVV.

This clone was picked up one time. Other DNA sequences in this specimen translate into the identical CDR3. The chain employs TRBV5-4 and TRBJ1-3; D gene unclear. The length of the CDR3 is 16 residues. The V gene's germline CDR1 is SGHNT and CDR2 YYREEE (reference sequence). V was trimmed by 4 bases and J by 0 bases, leaving 14 bases between them. Here the CDR3 reads CASSLDGRPSGNTIYF. CDR3 nucleotide sequence: TGTGCCAGCAGCCTGGACGGTCGACCCTCTGGAAACACCATATATTTT.

The chain recombines TRBV14 with TRBJ1-3; D not resolved. Trimming took off 0 bases at V and 3 bases at J, with 12 bases between the two ends. Germline V gives CDR1 SGHDN, CDR2 FVKESK. This CDR3 contains 16 residues. CDR3 sequence (DNA): TGTGCCAGCAGCCAAGACCACTTGGGGTATGGAAACACCATATATTTT. It specifies CASSQDHLGYGNTIYF.

This chain links TRBV6-1 with TRBJ2-7; no clear D. The germline V gene encodes CDR1 MNHNS and CDR2 SASEGT. CDR3 length equals 12 residues. Trimming pared 6 bases from V and 4 bases from J, leaving 10 bases between. As DNA, the CDR3 is TGTGCCAGCAGGCGAAATACATACGAGCAGTACTTC. Encoded protein: CASRRNTYEQYF.

The chain carries TRBV27 and TRBJ2-3; TRBD2 matches 8 bases. CDR1 is MNHEY and CDR2 is SMNVEV in the germline V gene (reference sequence). The CDR3 totals 14 residues. Unmatched junction bases numbered 5, after V lost 6 bases and J lost 3 bases. The CDR3 is CASSAGGRTDTQYF. In nucleotides, the CDR3 is TGTGCCAGCAGCGCGGGAGGCCGTACAGATACGCAGTATTTT.

The chain employs TRBV11-1 and TRBJ2-1; 13 nucleotides line up with TRBD2. The CDR3 is 17 amino acids. Germline CDR1 SGHAT, CDR2 FQDESV (reference sequence). Trimming took 0 bases from V and 7 from J; bases not matched to a gene: 6. The CDR3 protein is CASSLALLAGGLNEQFF. DNA of the CDR3: TGTGCCAGCAGCTTAGCCCTACTAGCGGGAGGGTTGAATGAGCAGTTCTTC.

The rearrangement links TRBV19 to TRBJ2-1; TRBD2 agrees at 7 bases. Looked up from germline, CDR1 is LNHDA and CDR2 is SQIVND (reference sequence). Germline trimming cut 5 bases from V and 2 bases from J; bases unmatched to any gene: 3. This CDR3 region has 14 residues. CDR3 sequence (DNA): TGTGCCAGTAGTTGGGGGGGGACCTACAATGAGCAGTTCTTC. Translating it yields CASSWGGTYNEQFF.

The chain joins TRBV7-2 to TRBJ2-1, with TRBD2 matching over 11 bases. Looked up from germline, CDR1 is SGHTA and CDR2 is FQGNSA. The CDR3 has 14 residues. J was trimmed by 6 bases and V by 6 bases; bases with no gene match: 4. CDR3 in DNA: TGTGCCAGCAGGACTCTAGCGGGAGGCAATGAGCAGTTCTTC. Translating gives CASRTLAGGNEQFF. Together with reference TRBV7-2 and TRBJ2-1, the CDR3 gives the full variable domain: GAGVSQSPSNKVTEKGKDVELRCDPISGHTALYWYRQSLGQGLEFLIYFQGNSAPDKSGLPSDRFSAERTGGSVSTLTIQRTQQEDSAVYLCASRTLAGGNEQFFGPGTRLTVL.

In regard to this clone: A read error likely explains this, since a far larger clone differs by one base. This chain links TRBV30 with TRBJ2-7; 8 positions agree with TRBD2. CDR1 and CDR2 from the germline V gene are GTSNPN and SVGIG (reference sequence). The CDR3 totals 15 residues. In nucleotides, the CDR3 is TGTGCCTGGACCCCCGGGACTAGGCCCGGTTCGGAGCAGCACTTC. Protein: CAWTPGTRPGSEQHF.

This chain connects TRBV5-4 to TRBJ2-7; 7 positions agree with TRBD2. V lost 5 bases, J lost 2 bases, and 4 bases stayed unmatched. The CDR3 has 13 residues. Germline V gives CDR1 SGHNT, CDR2 YYREEE (reference sequence). CDR3 sequence: CASSPAGAYEQYF. The DNA of the CDR3 is TGTGCCAGCAGTCCGGCGGGAGCCTACGAGCAGTACTTC.

This chain joins TRBV2 and TRBJ2-1; D gene ambiguous. Germline assignment: CDR1 SNHLY and CDR2 FYNNEI. The V end lost 2 bases, the J end lost 3 bases, and 5 bases lay between the germline ends. The CDR3 runs 13 residues. CDR3 DNA sequence: TGTGCCAGCAGTGAACAGCTCTACAATGAGCAGTTCTTC. Translation gives CASSEQLYNEQFF.

The rearrangement uses TRBV7-6 and TRBJ2-1; TRBD2 aligns across 8 bases. The CDR3 contains 15 residues. V lost 4 bases to trimming and J lost 9 bases; unmatched junction nucleotides: 11. From germline, CDR1 is SGHVS and CDR2 FNYEAQ. CDR3 sequence: CASSSSHAGGFEQFF. The CDR3 bases are TGTGCCAGCAGCTCTAGCCACGCGGGAGGTTTTGAGCAGTTCTTC.

The chain uses TRBV5-6 and TRBJ1-3; no clear D gene. The ends were cut back, 4 bases at V and 0 bases at J, with 5 bases in the middle. CDR3 length: 13 amino acids. Germline CDR1 reads SGHDT; CDR2 reads YYEEEE. The CDR3 is CASSPGSGNTIYF. The CDR3 region has the DNA TGTGCCAGCAGCCCCGGCTCTGGAAACACCATATATTTT.